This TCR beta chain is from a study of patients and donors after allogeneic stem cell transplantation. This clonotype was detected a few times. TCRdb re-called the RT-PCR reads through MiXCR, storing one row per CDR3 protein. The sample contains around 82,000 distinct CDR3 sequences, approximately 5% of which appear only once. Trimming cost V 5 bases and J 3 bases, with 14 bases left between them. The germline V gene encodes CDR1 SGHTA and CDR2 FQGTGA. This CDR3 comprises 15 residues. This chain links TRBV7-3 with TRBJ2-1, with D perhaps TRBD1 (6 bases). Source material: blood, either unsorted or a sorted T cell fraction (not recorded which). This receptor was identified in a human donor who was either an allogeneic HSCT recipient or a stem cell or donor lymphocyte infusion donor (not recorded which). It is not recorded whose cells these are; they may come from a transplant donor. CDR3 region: CASSAVGQGYNEQFF. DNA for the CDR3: TGTGCCAGCAGCGCGGTGGGACAAGGCTACAATGAGCAGTTCTTC.